This TCR beta chain appears in the sequencing data of a study of cytomegalovirus exposure and HLA in healthy donors. Study-level points and caveats: Overall, approximately 150 TCR beta chains were annotated as cytomegalovirus-associated. Later analysis identified a missense DCLRE1C variant that was linked to TCR beta V- and J-gene trimming. A few chains tied to CMV proved CMV antigen-specific in vitro.

Note on this clone: Its antigen is unidentified.

Per germline, CDR1 MDHEN and CDR2 SYDVKM. The V segment lost 5 bases and the J segment 3 bases; nucleotides outside the gene matches: 7. This CDR3 spans 15 amino acids. The primer mix had 60 Vbeta and 13 Jbeta primers. The method was immunoSEQ multiplex PCR; TCRdb's version includes in-frame clones alone and lacks a portion of them. The table lists 150,000 to 200,000 clones. The material sequenced was PBMCs. The chain employs TRBV28 and TRBJ1-1, with 9 nucleotides matching TRBD1. This TCR was sampled from a man in his thirties or forties in good health and CMV-seronegative. The CDR3: CASSTSGQGHTEAFF. The CDR3 nucleotides read TGTGCCAGCAGTACCTCGGGACAGGGTCACACTGAAGCTTTCTTT.